This TCR beta chain was profiled in a study of T cells expressing NK-cell markers. For the study at large: Beta-chain profiling covered CD3+CD56+NKG2C+, CD3+CD56+NKG2C- and CD3+CD56-NKG2C+ sorted subsets.

TCRdb re-called the 5' RACE reads and shows each CDR3 protein once, DNA omitted. The sample yields about 260,000 distinct CDR3 sequences, of which the top ten take up about 4%. Source material: blood T cells: a sorted CD56 or NKG2C T cell subset, CD4+ or CD8+ T cells, or bulk PBMC T cells (not recorded which). This TCR derives from a woman between 18 and 69 years old in good health.

The chain's CDR3 is CASSPPTGSGYTF. The J gene is TRBJ1-2, the V gene TRBV6-6; the D call of TRBD1 rests on TCRdb alone, since no DNA is present to check it. The CDR3 has 13 residues. From germline, CDR1 is MNHNY and CDR2 SVGAGI (reference sequence).